The next 2 T cell receptor beta chains were all read from a single sample in a study of yellow fever vaccine responses in identical twins (dated by TCRdb to 2016 to 2019). The library was built by means of RT-PCR. The run used an Illumina HiSeq 2500. TCRdb itself trimmed the public reads at Q25 with fastp, ran MiXCR and retained productive beta chains. Rows matching on CDR3 protein sequence are summarized as one entry with the most common DNA and genes. This sample is represented by about 4,700 distinct CDR3 sequences; nearly 90% of them were singletons. 1.5% to 2% of the sample is in the top ten clones. The sequenced sample was T cells from blood (PBMCs), unsorted or a sorted subset (not recorded which), obtained before or after yellow fever vaccination (not recorded which). These receptors all come from a woman aged 18 to 35 who received the yellow fever vaccine. Donor details come from another sample of the same person, matched by shared clones.

V gene TRBV2 combines with J gene TRBJ2-1; 8 bases are shared with TRBD1. The CDR3 loop spans 15 amino acids. With 4 bases clipped from V and 4 bases from J, the junction kept 6 bases outside the gene matches. CDR1 and CDR2 from the germline V gene are SNHLY and FYNNEI. This chain's CDR3 is CASSVQGGKYNEQFF. The CDR3, as DNA: TGTGCCAGCAGTGTACAGGGGGGCAAATACAATGAGCAGTTCTTC.

The gene calls are TRBV2 and TRBJ2-5; D not certain. Deletions cut 4 bases from V and 0 bases from J, with 3 bases between. Germline V CDR1 and CDR2: SNHLY, FYNNEI. The CDR3 spans 12 residues. CDR3: CASSGDQETQYF. Written as DNA, the CDR3 is TGTGCCAGCAGTGGGGACCAAGAGACCCAGTACTTC.